This is a list of T cell receptor beta chains from one sample in a study of blood T cell repertoires in COVID-19. The protocol was immunoSEQ multiplex PCR, while the TCRdb copy is restricted to in-frame clones and leaves out a portion. The sample has fewer than 350,000 clones; 85% are singletons. The sequencing sample was made of PBMCs or T cells enriched from blood (not recorded which). These receptor sequences come from a woman in her forties or fifties who had recovered from COVID-19. Each CDR3 is given with its conserved first and last residue. D genes are given only for firm matches. Clone size is given for some rows only: seen once, a few or many times, or a class if the clone is expanded.

clone size	V gene	D gene	J gene	CDR3 DNA	CDR3 protein
.	TRBV28	TRBD2	TRBJ2-3	TGTGCCAGCAGTTTAGATCGACTAGCGGGGGGGCCGAGGACGCAGTATTTT	CASSLDRLAGGPRTQYF
.	TRBV14	TRBD1	TRBJ1-2	TGTGCCAGCAGCCAAGAGTTAGGACAGGGGGGAAATAGTTATGGCTACACCTTC	CASSQELGQGGNSYGYTF
.	TRBV18	.	TRBJ2-7	TGTGCCAGCTCACCTAGGGGTTACGAGCAGTACTTC	CASSPRGYEQYF
once	TRBV5-8	TRBD1	TRBJ2-5	TGTGCCAGCAGCTGGGACAGCACCAGACAAGAGACCCAGTACTTC	CASSWDSTRQETQYF
.	TRBV5-1	.	TRBJ2-1	TGCGCCAGCAGCCTAGAGTACAATGAGCAGTTCTTC	CASSLEYNEQFF
.	TRBV7-3	.	TRBJ2-5	TGTGCCAGCAGCTTAAACGCCGGGGAGACCCAGTACTTC	CASSLNAGETQYF
.	TRBV30	.	TRBJ1-6	TGTGCCTGGAGTGTAAACAGTGATTCACCCCTCCACTTT	CAWSVNSDSPLHF
.	TRBV6-5	.	TRBJ1-4	TGTGCCAGCAGTTATTACGGGGCAACTAATGAAAAACTGTTTTTT	CASSYYGATNEKLFF
.	TRBV30	TRBD2	TRBJ2-5	TGTGCCTGGAGTCCCGGACTAGCGGGGATGGAGACCCAGTACTTC	CAWSPGLAGMETQYF
once	TRBV27	.	TRBJ1-1	TGTGCCAGCAGTACCACCCCCAGACAGGCCGAAGCTTTCTTT	CASSTTPRQAEAFF
.	TRBV7-2	.	TRBJ1-1	TGTGCCAGCAGCTTATTTGAGGGAGCGGCCACTGAAGCTTTCTTT	CASSLFEGAATEAFF
.	TRBV29-1	TRBD1	TRBJ1-2	TGCAGCGTTGGGGGACAGCTGAGCTATGGCTACACCTTC	CSVGGQLSYGYTF
.	TRBV18	TRBD2	TRBJ2-5	TGTGCCAGCTCCCCGGGACTAGACGACGAGACCCAGTACTTC	CASSPGLDDETQYF
.	TRBV7-9	.	TRBJ2-5	TGTGCCAGCAGCTTAAGAGGGTTCGGGCAAGAGACCCAGTACTTC	CASSLRGFGQETQYF
.	TRBV18	TRBD1	TRBJ1-2	TGTGCCAGCTCACCACGGGACAGAGCTAACTATGGCTACACCTTC	CASSPRDRANYGYTF
.	TRBV20-1	.	TRBJ2-5	TGCAGTGAACATCAAGAGACCCAGTACTTC	CSEHQETQYF